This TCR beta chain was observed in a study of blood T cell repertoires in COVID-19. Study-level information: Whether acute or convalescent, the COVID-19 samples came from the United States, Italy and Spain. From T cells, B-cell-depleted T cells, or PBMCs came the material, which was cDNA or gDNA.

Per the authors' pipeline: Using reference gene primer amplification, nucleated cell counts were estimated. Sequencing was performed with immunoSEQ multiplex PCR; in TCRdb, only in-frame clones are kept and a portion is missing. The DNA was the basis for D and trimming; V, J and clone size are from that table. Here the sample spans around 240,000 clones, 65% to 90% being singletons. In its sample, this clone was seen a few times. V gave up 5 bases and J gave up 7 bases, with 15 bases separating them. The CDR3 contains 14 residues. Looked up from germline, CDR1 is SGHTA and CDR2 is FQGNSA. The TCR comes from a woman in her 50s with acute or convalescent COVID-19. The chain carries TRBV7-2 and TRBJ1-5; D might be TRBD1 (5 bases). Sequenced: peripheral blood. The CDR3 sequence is CASSRLGVEQPQHF. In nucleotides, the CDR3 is TGTGCCAGCAGCCGCTTAGGGGTTGAACAGCCCCAGCATTTT. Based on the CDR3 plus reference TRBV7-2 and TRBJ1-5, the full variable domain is GAGVSQSPSNKVTEKGKDVELRCDPISGHTALYWYRQSLGQGLEFLIYFQGNSAPDKSGLPSDRFSAERTGGSVSTLTIQRTQQEDSAVYLCASSRLGVEQPQHFGDGTRLSIL.